This TCR beta chain stems from a study of shared clonotypes between healthy human individuals. The wider study: With ages of 18 to 49, the donors were a couple of women and a few men.

The V end lost 6 bases, the J end lost 4 bases, and 18 bases lay between the germline ends. CDR1 and CDR2 (germline): MNHEY, SMNVEV (reference sequence). The CDR3 totals 16 residues. The table came from immunoSEQ multiplex PCR; TCRdb's copy has only in-frame clones and leaves some out. This sample yields around 640,000 clones, of which about 96% are seen a single time; more than 0.085% belongs to the top ten. Positively selected for CCR7, the CD45RO-negative cells used as naive CD8 cells excluded terminally differentiated effector memory CD45RA+ cells. What was sequenced was naive CD8+ T cells sorted from blood. This receptor was taken from a woman aged 25 to 45 in good health. V usage is TRBV27 and J usage is TRBJ2-2; D gene uncertain. The CDR3 DNA reads TGTGCCAGCAGGACGTTTGTCTCCACGAGCACCGGGGAGCTGTTTTTT. Translating gives CASRTFVSTSTGELFF.